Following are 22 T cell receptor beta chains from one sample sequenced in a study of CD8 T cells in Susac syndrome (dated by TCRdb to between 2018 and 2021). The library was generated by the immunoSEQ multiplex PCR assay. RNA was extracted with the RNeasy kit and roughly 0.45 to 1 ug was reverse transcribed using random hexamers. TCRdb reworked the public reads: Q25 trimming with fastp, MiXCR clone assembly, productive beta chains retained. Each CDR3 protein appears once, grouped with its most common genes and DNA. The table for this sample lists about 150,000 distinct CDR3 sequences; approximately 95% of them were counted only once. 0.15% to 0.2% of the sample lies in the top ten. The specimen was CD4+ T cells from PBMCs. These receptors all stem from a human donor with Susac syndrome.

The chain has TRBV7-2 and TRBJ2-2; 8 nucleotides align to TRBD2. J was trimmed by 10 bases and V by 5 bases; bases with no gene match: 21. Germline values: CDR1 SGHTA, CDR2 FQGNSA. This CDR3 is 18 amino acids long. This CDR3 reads CASSPRPSGPPKVVELFF. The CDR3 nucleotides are TGTGCCAGCAGCCCAAGGCCTAGCGGGCCCCCCAAAGTAGTGGAGCTGTTTTTT.

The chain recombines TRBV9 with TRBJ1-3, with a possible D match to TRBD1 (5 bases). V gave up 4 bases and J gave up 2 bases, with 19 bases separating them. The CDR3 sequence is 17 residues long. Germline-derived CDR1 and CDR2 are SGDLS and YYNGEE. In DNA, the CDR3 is TGTGCCAGCAGCTCACCCTGGGGACGAACGACTGGAAACACCATATATTTT. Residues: CASSSPWGRTTGNTIYF.

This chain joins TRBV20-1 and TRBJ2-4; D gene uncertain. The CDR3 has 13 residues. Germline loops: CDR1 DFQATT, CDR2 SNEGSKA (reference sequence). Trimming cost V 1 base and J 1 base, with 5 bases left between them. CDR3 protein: CSARAEAKNIQYF. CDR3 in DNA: TGCAGTGCTAGAGCGGAGGCCAAAAACATTCAGTACTTC.

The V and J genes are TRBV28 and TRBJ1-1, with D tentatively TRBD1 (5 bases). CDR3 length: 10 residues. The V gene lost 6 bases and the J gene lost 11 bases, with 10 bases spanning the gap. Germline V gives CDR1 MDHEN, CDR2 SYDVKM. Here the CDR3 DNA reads TGTGCCAGCAGACGGGGGGTTGCTTTCTTT. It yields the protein CASRRGVAFF.

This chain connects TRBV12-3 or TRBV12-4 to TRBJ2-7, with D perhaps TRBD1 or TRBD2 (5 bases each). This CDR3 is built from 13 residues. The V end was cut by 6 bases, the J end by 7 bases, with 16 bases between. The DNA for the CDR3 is TGTGCCAGCAGAGGAGGCCGTGGGGGTGAGCAGTACTTC. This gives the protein CASRGGRGGEQYF.

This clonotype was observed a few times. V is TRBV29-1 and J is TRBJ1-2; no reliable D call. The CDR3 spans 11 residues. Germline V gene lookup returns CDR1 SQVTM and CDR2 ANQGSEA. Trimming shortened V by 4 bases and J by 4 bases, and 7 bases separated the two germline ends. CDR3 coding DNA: TGCAGCGTTGTGGCTTCCTATGGCTACACCTTC. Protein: CSVVASYGYTF.

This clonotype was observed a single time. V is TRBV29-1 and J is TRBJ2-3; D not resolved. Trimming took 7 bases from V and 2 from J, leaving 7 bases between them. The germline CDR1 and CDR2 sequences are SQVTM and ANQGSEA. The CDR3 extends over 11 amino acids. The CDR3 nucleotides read TGCAGCGGCGGCCACACAGATACGCAGTATTTT. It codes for CSGGHTDTQYF.

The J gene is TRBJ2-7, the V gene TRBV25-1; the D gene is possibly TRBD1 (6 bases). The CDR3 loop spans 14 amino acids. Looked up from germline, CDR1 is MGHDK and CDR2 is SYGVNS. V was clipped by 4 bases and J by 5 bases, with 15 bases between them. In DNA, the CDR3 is TGTGCCAGCAGTGGATACCGGGACACAGACGAGCAGTACTTC. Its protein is CASSGYRDTDEQYF.

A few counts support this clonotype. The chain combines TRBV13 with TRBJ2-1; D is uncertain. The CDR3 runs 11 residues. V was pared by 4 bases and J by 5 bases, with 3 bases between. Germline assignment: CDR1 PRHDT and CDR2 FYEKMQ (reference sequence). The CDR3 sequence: CASSSNNEQFF. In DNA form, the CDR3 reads TGTGCCAGCAGCTCTAACAATGAGCAGTTCTTC.

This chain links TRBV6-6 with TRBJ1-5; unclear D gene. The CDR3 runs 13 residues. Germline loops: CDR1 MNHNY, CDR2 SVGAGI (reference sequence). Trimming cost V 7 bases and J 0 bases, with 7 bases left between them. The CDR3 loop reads CASNFDSNQPQHF. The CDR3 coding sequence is TGTGCCAGCAATTTCGATAGCAATCAGCCCCAGCATTTT.

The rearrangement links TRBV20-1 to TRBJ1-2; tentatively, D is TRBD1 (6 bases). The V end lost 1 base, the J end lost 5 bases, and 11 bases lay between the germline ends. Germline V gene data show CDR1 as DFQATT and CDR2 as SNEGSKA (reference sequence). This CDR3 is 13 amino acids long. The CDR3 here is CSARGQVEYGYTF. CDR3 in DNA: TGCAGTGCTAGAGGACAGGTGGAATATGGCTACACCTTC.

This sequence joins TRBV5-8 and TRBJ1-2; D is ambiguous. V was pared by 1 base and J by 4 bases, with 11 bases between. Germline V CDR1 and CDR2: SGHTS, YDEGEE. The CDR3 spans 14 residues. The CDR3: CASSLPYEGYGYTF. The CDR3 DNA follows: TGTGCCAGCAGCTTGCCATACGAGGGCTATGGCTACACCTTC.

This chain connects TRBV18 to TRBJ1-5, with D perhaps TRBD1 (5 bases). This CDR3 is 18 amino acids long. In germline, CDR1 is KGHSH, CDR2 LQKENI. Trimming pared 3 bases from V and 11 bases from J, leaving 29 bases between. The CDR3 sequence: CASSPLPPKGDQQSAQHF. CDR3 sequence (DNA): TGTGCCAGCTCACCGCTCCCCCCTAAAGGGGACCAGCAATCAGCCCAGCATTTT.

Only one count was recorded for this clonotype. CDR3 sequence reads: CASSRQRSSYNEQFF. The CDR3 bases are TGTGCCAGCAGCCGCCAGAGGAGCTCCTACAATGAGCAGTTCTTC. The V and J genes are TRBV5-6 and TRBJ2-1; D unresolved. The CDR3 has 15 residues. CDR1 and CDR2 (germline): SGHDT, YYEEEE. Trimming removed 4 bases at V and 0 bases at J, with 11 bases between.

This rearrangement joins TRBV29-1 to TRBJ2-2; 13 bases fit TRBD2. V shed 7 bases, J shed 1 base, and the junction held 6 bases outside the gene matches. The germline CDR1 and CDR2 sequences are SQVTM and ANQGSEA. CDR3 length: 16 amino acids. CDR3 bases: TGCAGCGGTAAACTAGCGGGGGGGGAGAACACCGGGGAGCTGTTTTTT. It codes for CSGKLAGGENTGELFF.

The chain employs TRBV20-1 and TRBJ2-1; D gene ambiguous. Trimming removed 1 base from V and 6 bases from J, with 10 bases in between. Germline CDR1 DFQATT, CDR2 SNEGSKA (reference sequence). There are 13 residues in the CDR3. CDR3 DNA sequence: TGCAGTGCTAGAGGGGAACGCTCCAATGAGCAGTTCTTC. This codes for CSARGERSNEQFF.

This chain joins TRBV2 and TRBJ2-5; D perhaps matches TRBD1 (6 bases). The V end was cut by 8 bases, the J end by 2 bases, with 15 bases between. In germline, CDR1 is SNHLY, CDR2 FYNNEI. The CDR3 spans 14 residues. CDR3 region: CASGFGTKQETQYF. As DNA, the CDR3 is TGTGCCAGCGGTTTCGGGACAAAGCAAGAGACCCAGTACTTC.

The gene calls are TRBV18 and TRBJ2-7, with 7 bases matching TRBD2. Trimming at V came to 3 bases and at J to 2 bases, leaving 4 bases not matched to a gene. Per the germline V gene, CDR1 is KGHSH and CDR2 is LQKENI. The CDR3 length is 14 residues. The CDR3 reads CASSPGTNTYEQYF. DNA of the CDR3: TGTGCCAGCTCACCGGGGACTAATACCTACGAGCAGTACTTC.

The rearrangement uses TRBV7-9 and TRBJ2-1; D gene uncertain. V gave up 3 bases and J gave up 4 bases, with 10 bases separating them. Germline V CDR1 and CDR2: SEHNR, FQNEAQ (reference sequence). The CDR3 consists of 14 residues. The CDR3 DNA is TGTGCCAGCAGCTTTCAAGGCCTTTACAATGAGCAGTTCTTC. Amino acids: CASSFQGLYNEQFF.

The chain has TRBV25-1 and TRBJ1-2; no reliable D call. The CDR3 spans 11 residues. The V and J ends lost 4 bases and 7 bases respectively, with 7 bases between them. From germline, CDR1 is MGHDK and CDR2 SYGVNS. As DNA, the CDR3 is TGTGCCAGCAGTGCCCTCCTTGGCTACACCTTC. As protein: CASSALLGYTF.

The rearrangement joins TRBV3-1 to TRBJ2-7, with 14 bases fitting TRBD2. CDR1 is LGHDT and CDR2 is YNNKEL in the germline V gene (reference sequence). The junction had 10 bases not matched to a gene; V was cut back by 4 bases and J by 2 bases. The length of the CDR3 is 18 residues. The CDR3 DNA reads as TGTGCCAGCAGCCCACGTCCGGGACTAGCGGGGGCAACCTACGAGCAGTACTTC. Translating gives CASSPRPGLAGATYEQYF.

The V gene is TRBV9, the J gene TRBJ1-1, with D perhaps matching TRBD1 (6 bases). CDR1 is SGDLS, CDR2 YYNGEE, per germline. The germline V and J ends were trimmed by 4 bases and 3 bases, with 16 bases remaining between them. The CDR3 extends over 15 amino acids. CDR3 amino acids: CASSPRTAGDTEAFF. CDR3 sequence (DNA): TGTGCCAGCAGCCCCCGGACAGCAGGGGACACTGAAGCTTTCTTT.